Following are 8 T cell receptor beta chains from one sample sequenced in a study of T cells in Graves' hyperthyroidism and ophthalmopathy. Amplification yielded TCR beta CDR3 regions, with RNA transcripts as the source. TCR CDR3 underwent first-round RT-PCR with the HTBI primer set. TCRdb independently ran MiXCR on the multiplex PCR reads; one entry per CDR3 protein. The sample has hundreds of thousands of distinct CDR3 sequences; about 15% are singletons. Specimen: blood. Every receptor here comes from a woman between 40 and 55 years old with Graves' hyperthyroidism.

CDR3 DNA sequence: TGTGCCAGCAGCCAAAGGTCCGGGACTAGCGGGTACAATGAGCAGTTCTTC. Translating it yields CASSQRSGTSGYNEQFF. The rearrangement links TRBV14 to TRBJ2-1; 12 bases are a match to TRBD2. The CDR3 length is 17 residues. The ends lost 2 bases at V and 4 bases at J; junction bases unmatched: 6. Germline CDR1 is SGHDN and CDR2 is FVKESK.

This clonotype was seen more than once but under ten times. The chain carries TRBV5-4 and TRBJ2-3, with a tentative D call TRBD2 (5 bases). CDR1 is SGHNT and CDR2 is YYREEE in the germline V gene (reference sequence). The CDR3 extends over 14 amino acids. V was clipped by 1 base and J by 4 bases, with 10 bases between them. The CDR3 sequence: CASSLNSDADTQYF. The DNA of the CDR3 is TGTGCCAGCAGCTTGAATAGCGATGCAGATACGCAGTATTTT.

This clonotype has at least ten counts. The chain carries TRBV20-1 and TRBJ2-7; TRBD2 aligns across 9 bases. This CDR3 spans 16 amino acids. V lost 0 bases to trimming and J lost 0 bases; unmatched junction nucleotides: 6. CDR1 is DFQATT and CDR2 is SNEGSKA in the germline V gene (reference sequence). CDR3 loop: CSARDLAGLSSYEQYF. The CDR3 nucleotides read TGCAGTGCTAGAGACCTAGCGGGATTAAGCTCCTACGAGCAGTACTTC.

This clonotype has at least ten counts. CDR3 sequence: CASSLEGGVQPQHF. The DNA of the CDR3 is TGTGCCAGCAGCTTAGAAGGGGGGGTTCAGCCCCAGCATTTT. The chain joins TRBV11-2 to TRBJ1-5; a possible D gene is TRBD1 (6 bases). The CDR3 has 14 residues. Germline-derived CDR1 and CDR2 are SGHAT and FQNNGV. With 0 bases removed from V and 6 bases from J, the gap between germline ends came to 9 bases.

V usage is TRBV28 and J usage is TRBJ1-5; 10 bases map to TRBD1. Trimming took 6 bases from V and 4 from J; bases not matched to a gene: 6. There are 15 residues in the CDR3. Germline V gene data show CDR1 as MDHEN and CDR2 as SYDVKM. This CDR3 reads CASSPGQGINQPQHF. The DNA of the CDR3 is TGTGCCAGCAGCCCGGGACAGGGGATAAATCAGCCCCAGCATTTT.

This clonotype was seen repeatedly, ten times or more. CDR3: CAIRAPDRGEQYF. The CDR3 coding sequence is TGTGCCATCAGGGCCCCCGACAGGGGAGAGCAGTACTTC. V and J are TRBV10-3 and TRBJ2-7; 8 bases are shared with TRBD1. V lost 6 bases to trimming and J lost 7 bases; unmatched junction nucleotides: 8. The CDR3 is made up of 13 amino acids. CDR1 and CDR2 from the germline V gene are ENHRY and SYGVKD.

V is TRBV12-5 and J is TRBJ2-7; 10 bases map to TRBD2. Per germline, CDR1 LGHNT and CDR2 FRNRAP. V trimming: 6 bases; J trimming: 4 bases; junction bases outside the gene matches: 24. The CDR3 spans 20 residues. CDR3 loop: CASGRTHTLASGSCLYEQYF. The CDR3 DNA sequence: TGTGCTAGTGGGAGAACTCACACCCTCGCTAGCGGGAGCTGCTTATACGAGCAGTACTTC.

This clonotype has at least ten counts. The chain is built from TRBV28 and TRBJ2-3; maybe TRBD1 (6 bases). V gave up 7 bases and J gave up 6 bases, with 14 bases separating them. The CDR3 length is 13 residues. CDR1 and CDR2 (germline): MDHEN, SYDVKM. CDR3 DNA: TGTGCCAGCACCCCGGAGCAGGGGGATACGCAGTATTTT. Its protein product is CASTPEQGDTQYF.